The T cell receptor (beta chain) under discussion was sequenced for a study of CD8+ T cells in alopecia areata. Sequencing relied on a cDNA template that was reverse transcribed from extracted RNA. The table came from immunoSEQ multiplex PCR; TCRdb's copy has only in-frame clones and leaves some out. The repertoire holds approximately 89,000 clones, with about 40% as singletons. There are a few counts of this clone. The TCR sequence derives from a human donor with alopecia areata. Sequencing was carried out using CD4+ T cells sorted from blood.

Here the CDR3 DNA reads TGCAGCGCCGACGGGCAGGGATCTGGCTACACCTTC. Translation gives CSADGQGSGYTF. This chain connects TRBV29-1 to TRBJ1-2; the D gene is possibly TRBD1 (5 bases). Germline assignment: CDR1 SQVTM and CDR2 ANQGSEA. The CDR3 is 12 residues long. Between the trimmed V and J ends, which lost 7 bases and 7 bases, there was a span of 16 bases.